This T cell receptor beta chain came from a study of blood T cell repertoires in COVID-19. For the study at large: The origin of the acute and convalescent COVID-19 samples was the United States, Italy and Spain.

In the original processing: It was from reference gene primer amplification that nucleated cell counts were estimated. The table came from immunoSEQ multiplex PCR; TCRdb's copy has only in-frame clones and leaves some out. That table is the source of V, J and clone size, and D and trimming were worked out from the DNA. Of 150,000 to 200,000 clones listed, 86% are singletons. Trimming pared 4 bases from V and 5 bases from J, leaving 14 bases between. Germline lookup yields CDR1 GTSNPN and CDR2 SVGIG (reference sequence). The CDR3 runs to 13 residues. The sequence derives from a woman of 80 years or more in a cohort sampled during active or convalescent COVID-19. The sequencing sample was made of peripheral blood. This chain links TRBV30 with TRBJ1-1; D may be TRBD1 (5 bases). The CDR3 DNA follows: TGTGCCTGGAAGCTGAAGGGGAGGACTGAAGCTTTCTTT. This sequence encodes CAWKLKGRTEAFF.